Presented here are 30 T cell receptor beta chains from one specimen sequenced in a study of blood T cell repertoires in COVID-19. Assay used: immunoSEQ multiplex PCR; TCRdb lists only in-frame clones, some missing. The data contain roughly 330,000 clones, about 89% of them singletons. Input material: PBMCs or T cells enriched from blood (not recorded which). These receptors were taken from a woman aged 30 to 39 who had recovered from COVID-19.

The chain combines TRBV9 with TRBJ1-6; a possible D gene is TRBD1 (5 bases). Trimming removed 3 bases at V and 5 bases at J, with 12 bases between. Germline loops: CDR1 SGDLS, CDR2 YYNGEE. The CDR3 contains 15 residues. The CDR3 reads CASSELGANNSPLHF. The CDR3 nucleotides are TGTGCCAGCAGCGAACTTGGGGCGAATAATTCACCCCTCCACTTT.

The genes are TRBV6-2 or TRBV6-3 and TRBJ2-7, with TRBD1 identical over 11 bases. The CDR3 sequence is 18 residues long. Trimming at V came to 2 bases and at J to 2 bases, leaving 11 bases not matched to a gene. Germline loops: CDR1 MNHEY, CDR2 SVGEGT. As DNA, the CDR3 is TGTGCCAGCAGTTACAGGGACAGGGGGGCGCGCCTGGCCTACGAGCAGTACTTC. Encoded protein: CASSYRDRGARLAYEQYF.

The chain joins TRBV9 to TRBJ2-5; 11 nucleotides line up with TRBD2. V lost 3 bases, J lost 4 bases, and 11 bases stayed unmatched. This CDR3 region has 17 residues. Germline V gene data show CDR1 as SGDLS and CDR2 as YYNGEE. For the CDR3, the DNA is TGTGCCAGCAGCGAAGGAGTAGCGGGGGGGCCGGTAGAGACCCAGTACTTC. As protein: CASSEGVAGGPVETQYF.

The chain carries TRBV4-1 and TRBJ1-2, with D unclear. The germline gives CDR1 MGHRA, CDR2 YSYEKL. This CDR3 is built from 13 residues. The V and J ends lost 1 base and 4 bases respectively, with 7 bases between them. The CDR3 loop reads CASSQAHSYGYTF. DNA for the CDR3: TGCGCCAGCAGCCAAGCCCACAGCTATGGCTACACCTTC.

The rearrangement joins TRBV3-1 (or the pseudogene TRBV3-2) to TRBJ1-4; TRBD1 matches at 9 bases. Germline V gene lookup returns CDR1 LGHDT and CDR2 YNNKEL (reference sequence). Germline trimming cut 1 base from V and 7 bases from J; bases unmatched to any gene: 10. The CDR3 sequence is 17 residues long. The CDR3 bases are TGTGCCAGCAGCCAAGGGGTTGTCACAGGGGGCGGTGAAAAACTGTTTTTT. Translated, it gives CASSQGVVTGGGEKLFF.

V and J are TRBV3-1 (or the pseudogene TRBV3-2) and TRBJ2-1; 7 bases align to TRBD1. CDR1 is LGHDT, CDR2 YNNKEL, per germline (reference sequence). The CDR3 contains 15 residues. Trimming cost V 0 bases and J 7 bases; bases outside gene matches: 6. The chain's CDR3 is CASSQEVQGLNEQFF. The CDR3 coding sequence is TGTGCCAGCAGCCAAGAGGTACAGGGGTTAAATGAGCAGTTCTTC.

The chain has TRBV5-8 and TRBJ2-7; D possibly corresponds to TRBD1 (6 bases). CDR1 is SGHTS, CDR2 YDEGEE, per germline. The germline V and J ends were trimmed by 4 bases and 11 bases, with 13 bases remaining between them. The CDR3 runs 11 residues. CDR3 in DNA: TGTGCCAGCAGCCCCTTAAGGACAGAGTACTTC. This encodes CASSPLRTEYF.

The chain employs TRBV7-8 and TRBJ2-5; 7 bases align to TRBD1. Per germline, CDR1 SGHVS and CDR2 FQNEAQ. This CDR3 contains 15 residues. V was clipped by 0 bases and J by 3 bases; unmatched bases: 4. CDR3 coding DNA: TGTGCCAGCAGCTTAGCGACGGACAGGAAAGAGACCCAGTACTTC. It encodes CASSLATDRKETQYF.

There are a few counts of this clone. This chain connects TRBV2 to TRBJ1-2; 8 bases are shared with TRBD1. This CDR3 comprises 14 residues. The germline V gene encodes CDR1 SNHLY and CDR2 FYNNEI. V lost 5 bases and J lost 5; bases outside the gene matches: 7. Written as DNA, the CDR3 is TGTGCCAGCAGTCCCTTCCAGGGGGCGTATGGCTACACCTTC. It yields the protein CASSPFQGAYGYTF.

The chain joins TRBV7-2 to TRBJ2-7; no reliable D call. The V gene's germline CDR1 is SGHTA and CDR2 FQGNSA. CDR3 size: 12 residues. Deletions cut 4 bases from V and 0 bases from J, with 4 bases between. CDR3 sequence (DNA): TGTGCCAGCAGCTCGAGCTCCTACGAGCAGTACTTC. Amino acid sequence: CASSSSSYEQYF.

The rearrangement uses TRBV4-3 and TRBJ1-4; D possibly corresponds to TRBD1 (6 bases). Per the germline V gene, CDR1 is LGHNA and CDR2 is YSLEER. This CDR3 spans 18 amino acids. V was trimmed by 3 bases and J by 2 bases, leaving 19 bases between them. The CDR3 sequence: CASSQPTGPAGTNEKLFF. In DNA form, the CDR3 reads TGCGCCAGCAGCCAGCCCACAGGGCCGGCCGGGACTAATGAAAAACTGTTTTTT.

The chain employs TRBV6-4 and TRBJ2-1, with 10 bases that match TRBD2. The V and J ends lost 4 bases and 9 bases, in that order; junction bases with no gene match: 9. Germline assignment: CDR1 MRHNA and CDR2 SNTAGT. The length of the CDR3 is 15 residues. CDR3 region: CASSAASGGRGEQFF. The CDR3, as DNA: TGTGCCAGCAGTGCGGCTAGCGGGGGCCGGGGTGAGCAGTTCTTC.

This chain uses TRBV5-1 with TRBJ2-2; TRBD2 agrees at 8 bases. The CDR3 totals 15 residues. Per the germline V gene, CDR1 is SGHRS and CDR2 is YFSETQ. The J segment lost 5 bases and the V segment lost 4 bases, leaving 7 bases of the junction unmatched. The CDR3 protein is CASSVGLATTGELFF. CDR3 bases: TGCGCCAGCAGCGTAGGACTAGCAACTACCGGGGAGCTGTTTTTT. The entire variable domain, with the rest obtained from reference TRBV5-1 and TRBJ2-2, is as follows: KAGVTQTPRYLIKTRGQQVTLSCSPISGHRSVSWYQQTPGQGLQFLFEYFSETQRNKGNFPGRFSGRQFSNSRSEMNVSTLELGDSALYLCASSVGLATTGELFFGEGSRLTVL.

This clone was observed a handful of times. The V and J genes are TRBV6-2 or TRBV6-3 and TRBJ1-2; D uncertain. There are 15 residues in the CDR3. V lost 0 bases, J lost 4 bases, and 12 bases lay in between. Germline values: CDR1 MNHEY, CDR2 SVGEGT. CDR3 coding DNA: TGTGCCAGCAGTTACTCCCCTGGAGGGTTCTATGGCTACACCTTC. Protein sequence: CASSYSPGGFYGYTF.

The V gene is TRBV20-1, the J gene TRBJ1-4, with no clear D. The V end was cut by 3 bases, the J end by 12 bases, with 11 bases between. This CDR3 comprises 11 residues. Germline lookup yields CDR1 DFQATT and CDR2 SNEGSKA (reference sequence). The chain's CDR3 is CSARGLGQLFF. CDR3 nucleotides: TGCAGTGCTAGGGGTTTGGGCCAACTGTTTTTT.

The chain is built from TRBV5-1 and TRBJ2-7; perhaps TRBD1 as D (5 bases). The CDR3 runs to 14 residues. The V gene's germline CDR1 is SGHRS and CDR2 YFSETQ. Trimming removed 0 bases from V and 7 bases from J, with 14 bases in between. CDR3 sequence: CASSLVRGAGEQYF. CDR3 sequence (DNA): TGCGCCAGCAGCTTGGTAAGGGGCGCCGGGGAGCAGTACTTC.

The chain has TRBV9 and TRBJ2-1; 7 bases match TRBD1. V was clipped by 3 bases and J by 1 base; unmatched bases: 4. This CDR3 region has 15 residues. Germline-derived CDR1 and CDR2 are SGDLS and YYNGEE. In nucleotides, the CDR3 is TGTGCCAGCAGCGAAAGACAGGGTTCCTACAATGAGCAGTTCTTC. This gives the protein CASSERQGSYNEQFF.

This clone occurred a few times. The chain carries TRBV6-1 and TRBJ1-3; D not certain. Germline V gene sequence: CDR1 MNHNS, CDR2 SASEGT. The ends were cut back, 2 bases at V and 0 bases at J, with 8 bases in the middle. The CDR3 has 15 amino acids. The CDR3 coding sequence is TGTGCCAGCAGTGAACCGACACACTCTGGAAACACCATATATTTT. Translating it yields CASSEPTHSGNTIYF.

This chain uses TRBV6-5 with TRBJ1-1; possibly TRBD1 for D (6 bases). The length of the CDR3 is 15 residues. In germline, CDR1 is MNHEY, CDR2 SVGAGI. V shed 2 bases and J shed 4 bases, with 14 bases lying between them. Written as DNA, the CDR3 is TGTGCCAGCAGTTACAGTGAGGGGGAGATCACTGAAGCTTTCTTT. It specifies CASSYSEGEITEAFF.

This clone was seen a single time. The J gene is TRBJ1-3, the V gene TRBV19; TRBD1 matches at 7 bases. With V trimmed by 7 bases and J by 0 bases, 9 bases remained unmatched. Germline loops: CDR1 LNHDA, CDR2 SQIVND (reference sequence). The CDR3 spans 16 residues. CDR3 protein: CASKRWDSYSGNTIYF. The CDR3 DNA sequence: TGTGCCAGTAAAAGGTGGGACAGCTACTCTGGAAACACCATATATTTT.

The rearrangement links TRBV4-3 to TRBJ2-7; TRBD2 agrees at 10 bases. This CDR3 has 15 residues. Germline lookup yields CDR1 LGHNA and CDR2 YSLEER. The V segment lost 3 bases and the J segment 5 bases; nucleotides outside the gene matches: 7. CDR3 region: CASSQGGLAGDEQYF. CDR3 nucleotides: TGCGCCAGCAGCCAGGGAGGGCTAGCGGGGGACGAGCAGTACTTC.

J is TRBJ2-6 and V is TRBV25-1; no clear D. This CDR3 region has 17 residues. The V gene's germline CDR1 is MGHDK and CDR2 SYGVNS. V shed 5 bases and J shed 0 bases, with 14 bases lying between them. DNA for the CDR3: TGTGCCAGCAGTAAGCGCTCCCTGGGCTCTGGGGCCAACGTCCTGACTTTC. It is translated as CASSKRSLGSGANVLTF. Using reference TRBV25-1 and TRBJ2-6 for the parts outside the CDR3, the full variable domain is EADIYQTPRYLVIGTGKKITLECSQTMGHDKMYWYQQDPGMELHLIHYSYGVNSTEKGDLSSESTVSRIRTEHFPLTLESARPSHTSQYLCASSKRSLGSGANVLTFGAGSRLTVL.

The rearrangement joins TRBV6-5 to TRBJ2-5; perhaps TRBD2 as D (5 bases). The CDR3 runs 14 residues. Trimming removed 5 bases at V and 7 bases at J, with 17 bases between. Germline lookup yields CDR1 MNHEY and CDR2 SVGAGI. CDR3 amino acids: CASSPGGLKGTQYF. The DNA of the CDR3 is TGTGCCAGCAGTCCAGGAGGACTTAAGGGGACCCAGTACTTC.

The chain joins TRBV6-5 to TRBJ2-2; the D is unclear. Trimming removed 5 bases at V and 3 bases at J, with 13 bases between. Germline V gene data show CDR1 as MNHEY and CDR2 as SVGAGI. The CDR3 is made up of 15 amino acids. CDR3 nucleotide sequence: TGTGCCAGCAGTCCACGGTCGGGTTACACCGGGGAGCTGTTTTTT. This gives the protein CASSPRSGYTGELFF.

The J gene is TRBJ1-2, the V gene TRBV2; 9 nucleotides align to TRBD1. CDR1 is SNHLY, CDR2 FYNNEI, per germline. The length of the CDR3 is 17 residues. The J segment lost 4 bases and the V segment lost 7 bases, leaving 16 bases of the junction unmatched. CDR3 in DNA: TGTGCCAGCACCCTGACGAGTTCAGGACAGGGGACCTATGGCTACACCTTC. This encodes CASTLTSSGQGTYGYTF. The variable domain in full, completed from reference TRBV2 and TRBJ1-2, reads EPEVTQTPSHQVTQMGQEVILRCVPISNHLYFYWYRQILGQKVEFLVSFYNNEISEKSEIFDDQFSVERPDGSNFTLKIRSTKLEDSAMYFCASTLTSSGQGTYGYTFGSGTRLTVV.

The chain uses TRBV14 and TRBJ1-2, with TRBD1 matching over 8 bases. V lost 4 bases and J lost 8; bases outside the gene matches: 12. In germline, CDR1 is SGHDN, CDR2 FVKESK. The CDR3 covers 15 residues. This chain's CDR3 is CASSPTTGGPWGYTF. In DNA form, the CDR3 reads TGTGCCAGCAGCCCAACAACAGGGGGGCCTTGGGGCTACACCTTC. The complete variable domain, with remaining parts taken from reference TRBV14 and TRBJ1-2, reads EAGVTQFPSHSVIEKGQTVTLRCDPISGHDNLYWYRRVMGKEIKFLLHFVKESKQDESGMPNNRFLAERTGGTYSTLKVQPAELEDSGVYFCASSPTTGGPWGYTFGSGTRLTVV.

Only one count was recorded for this clone. The CDR3 nucleotides are TGTGCCAGCAGCTTAGGGACGGAGGTCCATTCACCCCTCCACTTT. As protein: CASSLGTEVHSPLHF. The chain employs TRBV13 and TRBJ1-6; no firm D call. V was pared by 0 bases and J by 8 bases, with 11 bases between. The CDR3 extends over 15 amino acids. Germline V lookup: CDR1 PRHDT, CDR2 FYEKMQ (reference sequence).

The chain couples TRBV3-1 (or the pseudogene TRBV3-2) to TRBJ2-5; D possibly corresponds to TRBD2 (6 bases). V lost 4 bases, J lost 5 bases, and 11 bases lay in between. Germline-derived CDR1 and CDR2 are LGHDT and YNNKEL (reference sequence). CDR3 length: 13 residues. For the CDR3, the DNA is TGTGCCAGCAGCCCCCCGGGGAGGGAGACCCAGTACTTC. Residues: CASSPPGRETQYF.

The V and J genes are TRBV4-3 and TRBJ1-1; D is possibly TRBD1 (6 bases). Trimming took off 3 bases at V and 4 bases at J, with 12 bases between the two ends. CDR1 LGHNA and CDR2 YSLEER come from the germline V gene. The CDR3 sequence is 14 residues long. CDR3 in DNA: TGCGCCAGCAGCCATTTACAGGGTGGCACTGAAGCTTTCTTT. Amino acids: CASSHLQGGTEAFF.

The chain has TRBV3-1 (or the pseudogene TRBV3-2) and TRBJ1-6; no firm D call. V was shortened by 4 bases and J by 0 bases, with 10 bases between the two germline ends. The CDR3 runs 16 residues. CDR1 LGHDT and CDR2 YNNKEL come from the germline V gene (reference sequence). The CDR3, as DNA: TGTGCCAGCAGCCCGGCCCGGGACTCCTATAATTCACCCCTCCACTTT. It codes for CASSPARDSYNSPLHF.